The 30 T cell receptor beta chains reported below all come from one sample, sequenced in a study of blood T cell repertoires in COVID-19. Assay: immunoSEQ multiplex PCR; the TCRdb copy retains only in-frame clones and omits some. The table lists roughly 140,000 clones, approximately 80% of them singletons. Source material: peripheral blood. The receptors stem from a man in his sixties with active or convalescent COVID-19.

The V call is TRBV5-1, the J call TRBJ2-3; D gene uncertain. The CDR3 sequence is 13 residues long. V dropped 0 bases and J dropped 3 bases, with 5 bases sitting between them. Germline CDR1 reads SGHRS; CDR2 reads YFSETQ. CDR3 residues: CASSLAGTDTQYF. The CDR3 DNA reads as TGCGCCAGCAGCTTGGCAGGTACAGATACGCAGTATTTT.

CDR3 DNA sequence: TGTGCCAGCAGTGCTATTCCCGGGACACCCGGGTACAATCAGCCCCAGCATTTT. It translates to CASSAIPGTPGYNQPQHF. The V call is TRBV7-2, the J call TRBJ1-5; possibly TRBD1 for D (6 bases). CDR1 is SGHTA and CDR2 is FQGNSA in the germline V gene. V shed 6 bases and J shed 3 bases, with 24 bases lying between them. The CDR3 loop spans 18 amino acids.

The V gene is TRBV7-2, the J gene TRBJ1-3; maybe TRBD1 (6 bases). Germline V CDR1 and CDR2: SGHTA, FQGNSA. Trimming took off 1 base at V and 4 bases at J, with 14 bases between the two ends. CDR3 size: 16 residues. The CDR3 DNA reads TGTGCCAGCAGCTTAGTGGCAGGGGCGCAAGGAAACACCATATATTTT. This translates into CASSLVAGAQGNTIYF.

This clone came up a few times. The rearrangement uses TRBV4-1 and TRBJ2-2; 7 bases are shared with TRBD2. The CDR3 totals 16 residues. V was clipped by 2 bases and J by 1 base; unmatched bases: 4. The V gene's germline CDR1 is MGHRA and CDR2 YSYEKL. CDR3 region: CASSQRVAGNTGELFF. CDR3 in DNA: TGCGCCAGCAGCCAAAGGGTAGCGGGGAACACCGGGGAGCTGTTTTTT.

With respect to this clone: The same CDR3 also results from other DNA sequences found in this sample. As DNA, the CDR3 is TGTGCCAGCAGCTTGGCCGGGGGGGAGACCCAGTACTTC. Protein sequence: CASSLAGGETQYF. The rearrangement uses TRBV5-4 and TRBJ2-5, with 7 bases identical to TRBD2. CDR1 and CDR2 (germline): SGHNT, YYREEE (reference sequence). V trimming: 0 bases; J trimming: 5 bases; junction bases outside the gene matches: 1. CDR3 length: 13 amino acids.

The chain combines TRBV7-8 with TRBJ1-5, with D perhaps matching TRBD1 (5 bases). In germline, CDR1 is SGHVS, CDR2 FQNEAQ. Trimming removed 8 bases at V and 2 bases at J, with 13 bases between. CDR3 length: 14 residues. DNA for the CDR3: TGTGCCAGCGGTCAGGGAGGCGGCAATCAGCCCCAGCATTTT. It specifies CASGQGGGNQPQHF.

The CDR3 coding sequence is TGTGCCAGCAGGAGACAGCCCCAAGGGAATGAGCAGTTCTTC. It specifies CASRRQPQGNEQFF. The gene calls are TRBV6-4 and TRBJ2-1, with a tentative D call TRBD1 (5 bases). CDR3 length: 14 residues. The germline CDR1 and CDR2 sequences are MRHNA and SNTAGT. V was pared by 6 bases and J by 7 bases, with 16 bases between.

This clone was seen a handful of times. V usage is TRBV11-3 and J usage is TRBJ2-1; the D gene is possibly TRBD1 (7 bases). V was cut by 0 bases and J by 8 bases, with 20 bases left in between. Germline lookup yields CDR1 SGHNT and CDR2 YENEEA. This CDR3 has 17 amino acids. The CDR3 spells CASSLEGGGNVLDEQFF. CDR3 sequence (DNA): TGTGCCAGCAGCTTAGAAGGGGGCGGGAACGTCTTGGATGAGCAGTTCTTC.

The chain carries TRBV15 and TRBJ2-1; TRBD1 matches at 7 bases. The CDR3 spans 13 residues. Germline assignment: CDR1 LNHNV and CDR2 YYDKDF (reference sequence). The trim removed 9 bases at V and 9 bases at J, leaving 11 bases unmatched. CDR3 bases: TGTGCCACGAGTGCACAGGGGCGCGGTGAGCAGTTCTTC. Translation gives CATSAQGRGEQFF.

This clone was seen more than once but under ten times. The rearrangement uses TRBV5-4 and TRBJ2-1; D might be TRBD2 (5 bases). CDR1 is SGHNT and CDR2 is YYREEE in the germline V gene (reference sequence). V lost 4 bases to trimming and J lost 10 bases, with 15 bases between them. There are 13 residues in the CDR3. The DNA of the CDR3 is TGTGCCAGCAGCAGGGAGCTTAGTGGGGAGCAGTTCTTC. Translating it yields CASSRELSGEQFF. Together with reference TRBV5-4 and TRBJ2-1, the CDR3 gives the full variable domain: ETGVTQSPTHLIKTRGQQVTLRCSSQSGHNTVSWYQQALGQGPQFIFQYYREEENGRGNFPPRFSGLQFPNYSSELNVNALELDDSALYLCASSRELSGEQFFGPGTRLTVL.

The chain employs TRBV15 and TRBJ1-2, with no clear D. V dropped 1 base and J dropped 5 bases, with 8 bases sitting between them. The germline V gene has CDR1 LNHNV and CDR2 YYDKDF (reference sequence). The CDR3 runs to 13 residues. Written as DNA, the CDR3 is TGTGCCACCAGCAGAGCAAGGGAGTATGGCTACACCTTC. Protein: CATSRAREYGYTF.

The chain couples TRBV4-3 to TRBJ1-4, with 10 bases that match TRBD1. This CDR3 comprises 15 residues. V shed 3 bases, J shed 7 bases, and the junction held 5 bases outside the gene matches. The germline CDR1 and CDR2 sequences are LGHNA and YSLEER. The CDR3: CASSQGQGLSEKLFF. As DNA, the CDR3 is TGCGCCAGCAGCCAGGGACAGGGGCTTTCTGAAAAACTGTTTTTT.

The chain couples TRBV6-5 to TRBJ1-6; D unclear. The CDR3 covers 13 residues. Germline V CDR1 and CDR2: MNHEY, SVGAGI. The germline V and J ends were trimmed by 5 bases and 5 bases, with 7 bases remaining between them. The CDR3 DNA reads as TGTGCCAGCAGTCGGAGGGATAATTCACCCCTCCACTTT. Its translation: CASSRRDNSPLHF.

The genes are TRBV28 and TRBJ2-4; 8 nucleotides match TRBD1. CDR3 length: 12 residues. The germline gives CDR1 MDHEN, CDR2 SYDVKM. V gave up 5 bases and J gave up 8 bases; unmatched junction bases: 2. Here the CDR3 reads CASSPDRDIQYF. CDR3 bases: TGTGCCAGCAGTCCGGACAGGGACATTCAGTACTTC.

This rearrangement joins TRBV7-8 to TRBJ2-3; 11 positions agree with TRBD2. Germline V CDR1 and CDR2: SGHVS, FQNEAQ. The ends lost 5 bases at V and 5 bases at J; junction bases unmatched: 3. The CDR3 totals 14 residues. The CDR3: CASSPTSGRDTQYF. CDR3 nucleotides: TGTGCCAGCAGCCCCACTAGCGGGAGAGATACGCAGTATTTT.

The chain carries TRBV7-2 and TRBJ2-5; unclear D gene. The CDR3 sequence is 16 residues long. Germline V gene data show CDR1 as SGHTA and CDR2 as FQGNSA. Between the trimmed V and J ends, which lost 5 bases and 4 bases, there was a span of 20 bases. The CDR3, as DNA: TGTGCCAGCAGCCCCCCCCCAGGTAGAAGTGGAGAGACCCAGTACTTC. Its protein product is CASSPPPGRSGETQYF.

The chain carries TRBV15 and TRBJ1-2, with D uncertain. The V end was cut by 0 bases, the J end by 6 bases, with 8 bases between. Germline CDR1 is LNHNV and CDR2 is YYDKDF (reference sequence). This CDR3 contains 13 residues. The DNA of the CDR3 is TGTGCCACCAGCAGAGATATCCGCGATGGCTACACCTTC. It codes for CATSRDIRDGYTF.

This chain uses TRBV7-8 with TRBJ1-2; 7 positions agree with TRBD1. V shed 5 bases, J shed 4 bases, and the junction held 10 bases outside the gene matches. The CDR3 has 15 residues. Germline V gene sequence: CDR1 SGHVS, CDR2 FQNEAQ. DNA of the CDR3: TGTGCCAGCAGCCTATCGGCCGGGACAGTCTATGGCTACACCTTC. The encoded protein is CASSLSAGTVYGYTF.

This chain connects TRBV5-1 to TRBJ1-1; tentatively, D is TRBD1 (5 bases). Germline CDR1 reads SGHRS; CDR2 reads YFSETQ. The V and J ends lost 1 base and 4 bases respectively, with 11 bases between them. There are 14 residues in the CDR3. The CDR3 sequence is CASSLSGAPTEAFF. As DNA, the CDR3 is TGCGCCAGCAGCTTGAGCGGGGCGCCCACTGAAGCTTTCTTT.

The chain recombines TRBV7-2 with TRBJ1-2; D is possibly TRBD1 (5 bases). This CDR3 region has 15 residues. Germline V gives CDR1 SGHTA, CDR2 FQGNSA. V lost 4 bases, J lost 2 bases, and 14 bases lay in between. CDR3 DNA: TGTGCCAGCAGCTCCTGGGGAGGGGACAACTATGGCTACACCTTC. It translates to CASSSWGGDNYGYTF.

The chain joins TRBV2 to TRBJ1-1, with unresolved D. Germline values: CDR1 SNHLY, CDR2 FYNNEI. Trimming took off 6 bases at V and 1 base at J, with 6 bases between the two ends. The CDR3 extends over 12 amino acids. The CDR3 spells CASRGWNTEAFF. CDR3 DNA sequence: TGTGCCAGCAGGGGCTGGAACACTGAAGCTTTCTTT.

This clone came up many times. The chain joins TRBV6-4 to TRBJ2-3, with TRBD1 matching 9 bases. This CDR3 spans 15 amino acids. Germline loops: CDR1 MRHNA, CDR2 SNTAGT. The V segment lost 6 bases and the J segment 2 bases; nucleotides outside the gene matches: 6. As DNA, the CDR3 is TGTGCCAGCAGGAAAGGGACAGGGCCCACAGATACGCAGTATTTT. Translating it yields CASRKGTGPTDTQYF.

V usage is TRBV7-2 and J usage is TRBJ1-2; no firm D call. Germline lookup yields CDR1 SGHTA and CDR2 FQGNSA. This CDR3 has 13 amino acids. V lost 5 bases, J lost 1 base, and 8 bases lay in between. In DNA form, the CDR3 reads TGTGCCAGCAGCCTACAGTTTAACTATGGCTACACCTTC. Its protein product is CASSLQFNYGYTF.

The chain links TRBV4-1 to TRBJ2-7, with 7 bases fitting TRBD1. Germline CDR1 reads MGHRA; CDR2 reads YSYEKL. V dropped 0 bases and J dropped 6; count of bases not matched to a gene: 5. The CDR3 totals 14 residues. CDR3 nucleotide sequence: TGCGCCAGCAGCCAAGATAGAGGGGGCCGCGAGCAGTACTTC. Its protein product is CASSQDRGGREQYF.

This chain joins TRBV25-1 and TRBJ2-1; a possible D gene is TRBD2 (7 bases). This CDR3 is built from 14 residues. Germline CDR1 MGHDK, CDR2 SYGVNS. Trimming took 7 bases from V and 7 from J, leaving 17 bases between them. The CDR3 nucleotides are TGTGCCAGCATTGAGGGAGGGGGGGTAAATGAGCAGTTCTTC. It translates to CASIEGGGVNEQFF. Variable domain in full (rest from reference TRBV25-1 and TRBJ2-1): EADIYQTPRYLVIGTGKKITLECSQTMGHDKMYWYQQDPGMELHLIHYSYGVNSTEKGDLSSESTVSRIRTEHFPLTLESARPSHTSQYLCASIEGGGVNEQFFGPGTRLTVL.

The CDR3: CASSQRPGDQETQYF. The CDR3 DNA reads TGTGCCAGCAGCCAACGGCCGGGAGATCAAGAGACCCAGTACTTC. This chain links TRBV3-1 (or the pseudogene TRBV3-2) with TRBJ2-5; tentative D call: TRBD2 (6 bases). The length of the CDR3 is 15 residues. Trimming pared 2 bases from V and 2 bases from J, leaving 12 bases between. The germline CDR1 and CDR2 sequences are LGHDT and YNNKEL (reference sequence).

For the CDR3, the DNA is TGCGCCAGCAGCCAGTCGGACAGGAACTATGGCTACACCTTC. Translating gives CASSQSDRNYGYTF. This chain uses TRBV4-1 with TRBJ1-2; 7 bases fit TRBD1. From germline, CDR1 is MGHRA and CDR2 YSYEKL. CDR3 length equals 14 residues. J lost 2 bases, V lost 3 bases, and 3 bases had no gene match.

This chain links TRBV5-4 with TRBJ2-7; D might be TRBD2 (6 bases). The CDR3 consists of 15 residues. V shed 4 bases and J shed 0 bases, with 14 bases lying between them. Per germline, CDR1 SGHNT and CDR2 YYREEE (reference sequence). The CDR3 coding sequence is TGTGCCAGCAGCCTCCTAGCGTCCTACTCCTACGAGCAGTACTTC. As protein: CASSLLASYSYEQYF.

This chain uses TRBV7-2 with TRBJ2-7, with a possible D match to TRBD1 (7 bases). Deletions cut 3 bases from V and 6 bases from J, with 15 bases between. CDR3 length: 14 residues. CDR1 SGHTA and CDR2 FQGNSA come from the germline V gene. The DNA for the CDR3 is TGTGCCAGCAGCTTTGACGGTCAGGGGGGCGAGCAGTACTTC. As protein: CASSFDGQGGEQYF.

The genes are TRBV6-5 and TRBJ1-2, with TRBD1 identical over 8 bases. The germline CDR1 and CDR2 sequences are MNHEY and SVGAGI. This CDR3 spans 14 amino acids. Trimming cost V 0 bases and J 3 bases; bases outside gene matches: 0. CDR3: CASSYSTGDYGYTF. The CDR3 bases are TGTGCCAGCAGTTACTCGACAGGGGACTATGGCTACACCTTC.